The 21 T cell receptor beta chains below all came from one sample that was sequenced in a study of blood T cell repertoires in COVID-19. Profiling relied on immunoSEQ multiplex PCR, and the TCRdb table lists in-frame clones only, not all of them. Among about 440,000 clones listed, about 92% were seen once. The sample taken for sequencing was PBMCs or T cells enriched from blood (not recorded which). Source of these receptors: a man aged 18-30 years who had recovered from COVID-19.

The V call is TRBV27, the J call TRBJ2-2; D call uncertain. The CDR3 is made up of 14 amino acids. V lost 3 bases and J lost 4, with 9 bases in between. Germline assignment: CDR1 MNHEY and CDR2 SMNVEV (reference sequence). The CDR3 is CASSFSSGTGELFF. The CDR3 DNA reads TGTGCCAGCAGTTTTTCCTCGGGCACCGGGGAGCTGTTTTTT.

V usage is TRBV7-9 and J usage is TRBJ1-2, with 7 positions matching TRBD1. Germline values: CDR1 SEHNR, CDR2 FQNEAQ (reference sequence). V shed 3 bases and J 6 bases; nucleotides not matched to a gene: 16. The CDR3 runs to 17 residues. Written as DNA, the CDR3 is TGTGCCAGCAGCTTTATCCCCCGACAGGGCCGGTTGGATGGCTACACCTTC. Its translation: CASSFIPRQGRLDGYTF.

The chain links TRBV5-4 to TRBJ2-1, with 16 bases identical to TRBD2. The germline CDR1 and CDR2 sequences are SGHNT and YYREEE (reference sequence). The CDR3 covers 16 residues. Trimming removed 4 bases from V and 14 bases from J; junction bases left unmatched: 12. For the CDR3, the DNA is TGTGCCAGCAGCCCAGATGGGACTAGCGGGAGGGCCAATGAGTTCTTC. Translation gives CASSPDGTSGRANEFF.

The chain is built from TRBV10-3 and TRBJ2-1, with 9 bases aligning to TRBD2. The J segment lost 5 bases and the V segment lost 8 bases, leaving 10 bases of the junction unmatched. Germline lookup yields CDR1 ENHRY and CDR2 SYGVKD. The CDR3 spans 15 residues. CDR3 residues: CAIGGAGGGDNEQFF. The CDR3 DNA reads as TGTGCCATCGGAGGGGCGGGAGGGGGAGACAATGAGCAGTTCTTC.

There are a few counts of this clone. V is TRBV7-9 and J is TRBJ2-7; TRBD1 agrees at 7 bases. J gave up 2 bases and V 4 bases, and 5 bases lay outside the gene matches. The CDR3 has 14 amino acids. The germline CDR1 and CDR2 sequences are SEHNR and FQNEAQ (reference sequence). The CDR3 nucleotides read TGTGCCAGCAGCTCCCGGGACAGAGCCTACGAGCAGTACTTC. Translation gives CASSSRDRAYEQYF.

The chain employs TRBV10-3 and TRBJ1-1; 9 bases fit TRBD1. The junction had 7 bases not matched to a gene; V was cut back by 3 bases and J by 5 bases. The CDR3 covers 15 residues. Per the germline V gene, CDR1 is ENHRY and CDR2 is SYGVKD. As DNA, the CDR3 is TGTGCCATCAGTGACCTGGGACAGGGTGGGACTGAAGCTTTCTTT. Translation gives CAISDLGQGGTEAFF.

The chain employs TRBV9 and TRBJ1-6, with 8 bases aligning to TRBD1. Germline V CDR1 and CDR2: SGDLS, YYNGEE. This CDR3 is built from 16 residues. V lost 0 bases, J lost 5 bases, and 4 bases stayed unmatched. CDR3 residues: CASSVGADRDNSPLHF. The DNA for the CDR3 is TGTGCCAGCAGCGTAGGGGCGGACAGGGATAATTCACCCCTCCACTTT.

This chain connects TRBV7-8 to TRBJ2-7; D is possibly TRBD1 (5 bases). V shed 5 bases and J shed 1 base, with 15 bases lying between them. The CDR3 runs to 15 residues. CDR1 and CDR2 (germline): SGHVS, FQNEAQ. CDR3 coding DNA: TGTGCCAGCAGCCCAGGGTTGCCTGGGTCCTACGAGCAGTACTTC. Its protein product is CASSPGLPGSYEQYF.

CDR3 DNA sequence: TGCAGTGACCGCGGGATAACTGAAGCTTTCTTT. Translating gives CSDRGITEAFF. This chain links TRBV29-1 with TRBJ1-1; D remains unclear. In germline, CDR1 is SQVTM, CDR2 ANQGSEA. CDR3 length equals 11 residues.

The table lists this clone with a count of one. The rearrangement uses TRBV11-2 and TRBJ1-5, with a tentative D call TRBD1 (6 bases). Trimming removed 0 bases at V and 2 bases at J, with 8 bases between. CDR3 length equals 15 residues. The V gene's germline CDR1 is SGHAT and CDR2 FQNNGV. CDR3 in DNA: TGTGCCAGCAGCTTAGAAGCAGGGGGCAATCAGCCCCAGCATTTT. Its translation: CASSLEAGGNQPQHF.

The chain has TRBV28 and TRBJ1-1, with D perhaps TRBD1 (6 bases). The CDR3 contains 17 residues. V shed 3 bases and J shed 1 base, with 18 bases lying between them. CDR1 is MDHEN and CDR2 is SYDVKM in the germline V gene. The CDR3: CASSLTPGARGNTEAFF. The CDR3 DNA reads as TGTGCCAGCAGTTTGACCCCAGGGGCCCGGGGGAACACTGAAGCTTTCTTT.

V usage is TRBV15 and J usage is TRBJ1-2; 7 bases align to TRBD1. Germline CDR1 is LNHNV and CDR2 is YYDKDF (reference sequence). The CDR3 extends over 13 amino acids. The ends lost 4 bases at V and 5 bases at J; junction bases unmatched: 4. CDR3 sequence: CATSMDRSYGYTF. The CDR3 coding sequence is TGTGCCACCAGCATGGACAGGAGTTATGGCTACACCTTC.

CDR3 in DNA: TGCGCCAGCAACTCAGGGGCTGGCACTGAAGCTTTCTTT. This encodes CASNSGAGTEAFF. J is TRBJ1-1 and V is TRBV5-1; tentative D call: TRBD1 (6 bases). The CDR3 runs 13 residues. Germline CDR1 reads SGHRS; CDR2 reads YFSETQ. The V end was cut by 6 bases, the J end by 4 bases, with 13 bases between.

The gene calls are TRBV27 and TRBJ1-2; D might be TRBD1 (6 bases). Germline CDR1 and CDR2: MNHEY and SMNVEV (reference sequence). The V and J ends lost 1 base and 7 bases respectively, with 22 bases between them. The CDR3 is 17 residues long. As DNA, the CDR3 is TGTGCCAGCAGTTTATTTCCGGGGGGCGCCAGTATTTCTGGCTACACCTTC. Residues: CASSLFPGGASISGYTF.

A few counts support this clone. V usage is TRBV11-2 and J usage is TRBJ1-2, with D uncertain. This CDR3 region has 15 residues. CDR1 SGHAT and CDR2 FQNNGV come from the germline V gene. V gave up 1 base and J gave up 2 bases, with 11 bases separating them. The DNA for the CDR3 is TGTGCCAGCAGCTTAGGACTCGGGGAGAACTATGGCTACACCTTC. This gives the protein CASSLGLGENYGYTF.

This chain joins TRBV19 and TRBJ1-1; 10 bases agree with TRBD1. CDR1 and CDR2 from the germline V gene are LNHDA and SQIVND (reference sequence). The CDR3 consists of 14 residues. Germline trimming cut 8 bases from V and 5 bases from J; bases unmatched to any gene: 8. CDR3 loop: CASAWTGGRTEAFF. CDR3 coding DNA: TGTGCCAGTGCGTGGACAGGGGGAAGAACTGAAGCTTTCTTT.

This clone was seen only once. This chain links TRBV2 with TRBJ2-1; possibly TRBD2 for D (5 bases). V gave up 3 bases and J gave up 10 bases, with 10 bases separating them. Germline V gene data show CDR1 as SNHLY and CDR2 as FYNNEI. This CDR3 contains 12 residues. The CDR3 DNA follows: TGTGCCAGCAGTGACCTCGGCGGGGAGCAGTTCTTC. Encoded protein: CASSDLGGEQFF.

The rearrangement uses TRBV11-3 and TRBJ1-6, with no clear D. This CDR3 has 15 residues. Trimming pared 0 bases from V and 10 bases from J, leaving 13 bases between. Germline V gene data show CDR1 as SGHNT and CDR2 as YENEEA. The CDR3 loop is CASSLDGCLRSPLHF. The CDR3 nucleotides read TGTGCCAGCAGCTTAGACGGTTGTTTGCGATCACCCCTCCACTTT.

This chain joins TRBV5-1 and TRBJ1-4; TRBD1 agrees at 10 bases. Unmatched junction bases numbered 4, after V lost 5 bases and J lost 3 bases. Looked up from germline, CDR1 is SGHRS and CDR2 is YFSETQ. The CDR3 runs to 15 residues. In DNA form, the CDR3 reads TGCGCCAGCAGGACGACAGGGGGCTCTAATGAAAAACTGTTTTTT. Amino acids: CASRTTGGSNEKLFF. The variable domain in full, completed from reference TRBV5-1 and TRBJ1-4, reads KAGVTQTPRYLIKTRGQQVTLSCSPISGHRSVSWYQQTPGQGLQFLFEYFSETQRNKGNFPGRFSGRQFSNSRSEMNVSTLELGDSALYLCASRTTGGSNEKLFFGSGTQLSVL.

The chain joins TRBV27 to TRBJ2-5; 9 positions agree with TRBD2. J gave up 5 bases and V 6 bases, and 16 bases lay outside the gene matches. The CDR3 loop spans 17 amino acids. Germline V lookup: CDR1 MNHEY, CDR2 SMNVEV (reference sequence). DNA for the CDR3: TGTGCCAGCAGCTCCCGCTACCTGGCGGGAGGGCGGGAGACCCAGTACTTC. Translating gives CASSSRYLAGGRETQYF.

This clone was observed once. The chain combines TRBV7-9 with TRBJ2-3, with 8 positions matching TRBD2. Losses at the gene ends were 4 bases for V and 4 bases for J; bases not matched to a gene: 10. From germline, CDR1 is SEHNR and CDR2 FQNEAQ (reference sequence). There are 16 residues in the CDR3. CDR3 nucleotides: TGTGCCAGCAGCTCCATCGGCGGGGGGTTCGCAGATACGCAGTATTTT. Its protein is CASSSIGGGFADTQYF.